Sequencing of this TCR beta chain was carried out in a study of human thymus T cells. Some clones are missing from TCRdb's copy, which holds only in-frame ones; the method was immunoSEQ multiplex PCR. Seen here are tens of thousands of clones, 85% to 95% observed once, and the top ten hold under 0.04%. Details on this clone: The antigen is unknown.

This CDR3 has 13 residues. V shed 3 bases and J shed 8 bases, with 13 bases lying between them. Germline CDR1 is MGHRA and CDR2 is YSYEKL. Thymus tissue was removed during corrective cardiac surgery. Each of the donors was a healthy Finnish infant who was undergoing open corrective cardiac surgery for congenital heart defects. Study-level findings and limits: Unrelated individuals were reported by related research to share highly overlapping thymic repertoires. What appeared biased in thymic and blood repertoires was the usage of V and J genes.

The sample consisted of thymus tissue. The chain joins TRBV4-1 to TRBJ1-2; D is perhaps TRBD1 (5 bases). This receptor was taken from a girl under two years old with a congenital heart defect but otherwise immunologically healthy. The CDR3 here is CASSQERGWGYTF. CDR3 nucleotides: TGCGCCAGCAGCCAGGAAAGGGGTTGGGGCTACACCTTC.